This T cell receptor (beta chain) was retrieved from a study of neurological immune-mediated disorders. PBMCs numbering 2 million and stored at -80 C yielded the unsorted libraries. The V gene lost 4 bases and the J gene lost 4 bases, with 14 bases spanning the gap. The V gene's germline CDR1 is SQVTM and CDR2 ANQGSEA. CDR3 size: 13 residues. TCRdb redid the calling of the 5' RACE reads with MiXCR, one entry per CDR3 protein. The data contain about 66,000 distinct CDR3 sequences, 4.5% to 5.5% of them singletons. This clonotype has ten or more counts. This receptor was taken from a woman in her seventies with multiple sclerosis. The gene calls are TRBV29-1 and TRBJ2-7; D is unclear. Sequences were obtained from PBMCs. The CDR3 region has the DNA TGCAGCGTTGTTTCGATCGATGTATACGAGCAGTACTTC. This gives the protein CSVVSIDVYEQYF.